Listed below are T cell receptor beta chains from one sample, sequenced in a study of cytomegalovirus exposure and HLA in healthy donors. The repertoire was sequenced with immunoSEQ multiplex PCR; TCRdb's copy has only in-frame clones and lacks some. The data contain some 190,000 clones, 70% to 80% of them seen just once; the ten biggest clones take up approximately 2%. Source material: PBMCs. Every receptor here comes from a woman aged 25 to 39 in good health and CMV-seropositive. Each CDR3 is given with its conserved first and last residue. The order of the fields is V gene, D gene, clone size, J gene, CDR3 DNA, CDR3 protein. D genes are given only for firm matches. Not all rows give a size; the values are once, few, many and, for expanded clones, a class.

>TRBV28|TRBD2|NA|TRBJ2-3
TGTGCCAGCAGTCCCATATTTCTAGCGGGATCTAGCACAGATACGCAGTATTTT
CASSPIFLAGSSTDTQYF
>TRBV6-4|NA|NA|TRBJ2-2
TGTGCCAGCAGTGTTGGGACAAAGAACACCGGGGAGCTGTTTTTT
CASSVGTKNTGELFF
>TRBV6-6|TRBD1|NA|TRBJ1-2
TGTGCCAGCAGCCTAGCTACAGGGGCGGGTGGCTACACCTTC
CASSLATGAGGYTF
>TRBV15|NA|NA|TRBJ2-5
TGTGCCACCAGAGGGGGCATTAGCGGGGTACAAGAGACCCAGTACTTC
CATRGGISGVQETQYF
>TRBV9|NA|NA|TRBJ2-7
TGTGCCAGCAGCGCTGGGGACTCCGAATCCTACGAGCAGTACTTC
CASSAGDSESYEQYF
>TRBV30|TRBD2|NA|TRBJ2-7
TGTGCCTGGTCCCTCGGGGGAGGGAAGCACGAGCAGTACTTC
CAWSLGGGKHEQYF
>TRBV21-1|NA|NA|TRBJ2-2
TGTGCCAGCAGCAAAGCGCGAGCCAGGGGCAACACCGGGGAGCTGTTTTTT
CASSKARARGNTGELFF
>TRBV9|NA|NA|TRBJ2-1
TGTGCCAGCAGCCAGGGAGGTGGCTACAATGAGCAGTTCTTC
CASSQGGGYNEQFF
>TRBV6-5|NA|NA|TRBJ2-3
TGTGCCAGCAGCTGGACACCAGGGGCCACAGATACGCAGTATTTT
CASSWTPGATDTQYF
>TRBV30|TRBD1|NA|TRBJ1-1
TGTGCCTGGAGTGAAAAGACAGGGGGAAGAGGGGTGAACACTGAAGCTTTCTTT
CAWSEKTGGRGVNTEAFF
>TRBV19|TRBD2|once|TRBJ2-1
TGTGCCAGTAGTCTGGGACTAGCGGGTGGGGTGGGTGAGCAGTTCTTC
CASSLGLAGGVGEQFF
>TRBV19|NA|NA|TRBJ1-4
TGTGCCAGTAAAGACACTCCGGGACAACGAAATGAAAAACTGTTTTTT
CASKDTPGQRNEKLFF
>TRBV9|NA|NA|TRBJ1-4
TGTGCCAGCAGCAGACTACAGGGATCTTCTAATGAAAAACTGTTTTTT
CASSRLQGSSNEKLFF
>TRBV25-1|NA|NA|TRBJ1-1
TGTGCCAGCAGTGAATTAAGGGGGGGAATCAACACTGAAGCTTTCTTT
CASSELRGGINTEAFF
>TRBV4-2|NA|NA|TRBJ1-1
TGTGCCAGCAGCCAAGTAGCCCTAATGGGAGACACTGAAGCTTTCTTT
CASSQVALMGDTEAFF
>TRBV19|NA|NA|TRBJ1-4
TGTGCCATTGGAGTCCCGGGTCTTCTGTTTTTT
CAIGVPGLLFF
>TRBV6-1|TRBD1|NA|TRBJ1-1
TGTGCCAGCAGTGCCGCAGGGGGCCAGAACACTGAAGCTTTCTTT
CASSAAGGQNTEAFF
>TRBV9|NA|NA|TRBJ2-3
TGTGCCAGCAGCGTAGGAAGGGGGTTAAGCACAGATACGCAGTATTTT
CASSVGRGLSTDTQYF
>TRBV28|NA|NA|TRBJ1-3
TGTGCCACCCAAATAGGTGGAGTAGATGGAAACACCATATATTTT
CATQIGGVDGNTIYF
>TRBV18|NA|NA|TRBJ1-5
TGTGCCAGCTCCCCCCCAGGGGCTCATAGCAATCAGCCCCAGCATTTT
CASSPPGAHSNQPQHF
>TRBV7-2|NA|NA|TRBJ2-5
TGTGCCAGCAGCTTCCCAGGGTCCCCGTACCAAGAGACCCAGTACTTC
CASSFPGSPYQETQYF
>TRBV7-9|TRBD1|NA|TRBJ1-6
TGTGCCAGCAGCGCCCCTTACAGGGGGAATTCACCCCTCCACTTT
CASSAPYRGNSPLHF
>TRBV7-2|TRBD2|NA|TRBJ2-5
TGTGCCACCTCACCCGGGACTAGCGTTCGTCAAGAGACCCAGTACTTC
CATSPGTSVRQETQYF
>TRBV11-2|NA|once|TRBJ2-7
TGTGCCAGCAAGCCTGTGAGGGAACGATACGAGCAGTACTTC
CASKPVRERYEQYF
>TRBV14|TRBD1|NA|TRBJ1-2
TGTGCCAGCAGCCCTCCCTGGACAGGGGGCCCTGGCTACACCTTC
CASSPPWTGGPGYTF
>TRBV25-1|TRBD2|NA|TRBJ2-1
TGTGCCATCCATTGGGGCCAACTAGCGGGGGTTACCTACAATGAGCAGTTCTTC
CAIHWGQLAGVTYNEQFF
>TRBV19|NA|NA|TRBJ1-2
TGTGCCAGTAGAATACAGGGAAATAACTATGGCTACACCTTC
CASRIQGNNYGYTF
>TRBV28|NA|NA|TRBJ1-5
TGTGCCAGCAGCTCTTATAGCAATCAGCCCCAGCATTTT
CASSSYSNQPQHF
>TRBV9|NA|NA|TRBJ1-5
TGTGCCAGCAGCGGCGGGACCGATCAGCCCCAGCATTTT
CASSGGTDQPQHF
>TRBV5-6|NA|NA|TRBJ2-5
TGTGCCAGCAGCCCCTGGGAGGAGACCCAGTACTTC
CASSPWEETQYF
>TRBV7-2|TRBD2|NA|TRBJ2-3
TGTGCCAGCAGCCCGGGAGGTCTCACAGATACGCAGTATTTT
CASSPGGLTDTQYF
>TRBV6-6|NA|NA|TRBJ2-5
TGTGCCAGCAGTTTAGGACTGGGAGAGACCCAGTACTTC
CASSLGLGETQYF
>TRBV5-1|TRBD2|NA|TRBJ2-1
TGCGCCAGCAGCCCGGGACTAGCGATCTCCTACAATGAGCAGTTCTTC
CASSPGLAISYNEQFF
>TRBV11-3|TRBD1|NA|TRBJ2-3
TGTGCCAGCAGCCCGGGACAGGGGACAGATACGCAGTATTTT
CASSPGQGTDTQYF
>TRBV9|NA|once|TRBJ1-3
TGTGCCTTGTGTGCGGGGCCCGAAGATGCAGGAAACACCATATATTTT
CALCAGPEDAGNTIYF
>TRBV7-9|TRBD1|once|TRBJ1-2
TGTGCCAGTTCGCTTGGACAGGGGGACTATGGCTACACCTTC
CASSLGQGDYGYTF
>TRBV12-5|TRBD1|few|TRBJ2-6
TGTGCTAGTGGTTTCGGACAGGGATTATCTGGGGCCAACGTCCTGACTTTC
CASGFGQGLSGANVLTF
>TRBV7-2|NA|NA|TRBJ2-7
TGTGCCAGCAGCGCGTTTATGGGAGCCTACGAGCAGTACTTC
CASSAFMGAYEQYF
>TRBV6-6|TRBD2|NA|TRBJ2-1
TGTGCCACAGGCCAGCGGGACTCCTACAATGAGCAGTTCTTC
CATGQRDSYNEQFF
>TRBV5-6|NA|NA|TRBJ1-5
TGTGCCAGCAGCTTGTCATGGGGGGAACAGCCCCAGCATTTT
CASSLSWGEQPQHF
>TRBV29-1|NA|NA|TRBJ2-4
TGCAGCGTGTTGCGTGCGAGCATTCAGTACTTC
CSVLRASIQYF
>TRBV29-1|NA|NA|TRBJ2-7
TGCAGCGTTGAATTCGGGAGATGGGCGAGTGAGCAGTACTTC
CSVEFGRWASEQYF
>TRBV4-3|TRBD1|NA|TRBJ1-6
TGCGCCAGCAGCCAATCGGGACAGAGTAATTCACCCCTCCACTTT
CASSQSGQSNSPLHF
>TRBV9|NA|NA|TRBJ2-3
TGTGCCAGCAGCGTGCGAGCCTACACAGATACGCAGTATTTT
CASSVRAYTDTQYF
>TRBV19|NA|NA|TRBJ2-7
TGTGCCAGTAGTAAAGGCGGTTCCACATATTACGAGCAGTACTTC
CASSKGGSTYYEQYF
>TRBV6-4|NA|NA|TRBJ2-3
TGTGCCAGCAGTGCACTAGGACCGGCCGGGACAGATACGCAGTATTTT
CASSALGPAGTDTQYF
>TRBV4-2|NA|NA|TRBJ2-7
TGTGCCAGCAGCCAAGATCGGGGACACCTATACTTC
CASSQDRGHLYF
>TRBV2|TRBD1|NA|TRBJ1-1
TGTGCCAGCAGTCTCGACAGGGGGCGATCTGAAGCTTTCTTT
CASSLDRGRSEAFF
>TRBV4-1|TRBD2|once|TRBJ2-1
TGCGCCAGCAGCCTTACCGGACTAGAAGGTTACAATGAGCAGTTCTTC
CASSLTGLEGYNEQFF
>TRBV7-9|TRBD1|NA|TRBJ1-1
TGTGCCAGCAGCTTTTTCAGGGGGCAGGGCACTGAAGCTTTCTTT
CASSFFRGQGTEAFF
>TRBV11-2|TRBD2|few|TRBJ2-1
TGTGCCAGCAGCTTAGGGGTTGTAGCGGGAGGTTGGAATGAGCAGTTCTTC
CASSLGVVAGGWNEQFF
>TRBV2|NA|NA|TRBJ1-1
TGTGCCAGCAGTGAACCCCAGGGCTCCTTGAACACTGAAGCTTTCTTT
CASSEPQGSLNTEAFF
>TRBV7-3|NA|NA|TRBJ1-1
TGTGCCAGCAGCCCCCAGGGTGAGAACACTGAAGCTTTCTTT
CASSPQGENTEAFF
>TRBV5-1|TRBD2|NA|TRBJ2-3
TGCGCCAGCAGCTTGACAGCGGGAGTTGGGGATACGCAGTATTTT
CASSLTAGVGDTQYF
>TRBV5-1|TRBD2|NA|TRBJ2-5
TGCGCCAGCAGCTTATCTAGCGGGGCCGGGGAAGAGACCCAGTACTTC
CASSLSSGAGEETQYF
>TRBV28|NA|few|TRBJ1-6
TGTGCCAGCAGTTTAGGGTCTGGGGCGGCCCCCCTCCACTTT
CASSLGSGAAPLHF
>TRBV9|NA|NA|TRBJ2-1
TGTGCCAGCAGCGTAGGATCGGGGGGCCTGGACAATGAGCAGTTCTTC
CASSVGSGGLDNEQFF
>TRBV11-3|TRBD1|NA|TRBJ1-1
TGTGCCAGCAGCTTAGGTACAGGGGAAGCCACTGAAGCTTTCTTT
CASSLGTGEATEAFF
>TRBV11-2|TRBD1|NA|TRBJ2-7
TGTGCCAGCAGCTTTACAGGGGGAGCCTCCTACGAGCAGTACTTC
CASSFTGGASYEQYF